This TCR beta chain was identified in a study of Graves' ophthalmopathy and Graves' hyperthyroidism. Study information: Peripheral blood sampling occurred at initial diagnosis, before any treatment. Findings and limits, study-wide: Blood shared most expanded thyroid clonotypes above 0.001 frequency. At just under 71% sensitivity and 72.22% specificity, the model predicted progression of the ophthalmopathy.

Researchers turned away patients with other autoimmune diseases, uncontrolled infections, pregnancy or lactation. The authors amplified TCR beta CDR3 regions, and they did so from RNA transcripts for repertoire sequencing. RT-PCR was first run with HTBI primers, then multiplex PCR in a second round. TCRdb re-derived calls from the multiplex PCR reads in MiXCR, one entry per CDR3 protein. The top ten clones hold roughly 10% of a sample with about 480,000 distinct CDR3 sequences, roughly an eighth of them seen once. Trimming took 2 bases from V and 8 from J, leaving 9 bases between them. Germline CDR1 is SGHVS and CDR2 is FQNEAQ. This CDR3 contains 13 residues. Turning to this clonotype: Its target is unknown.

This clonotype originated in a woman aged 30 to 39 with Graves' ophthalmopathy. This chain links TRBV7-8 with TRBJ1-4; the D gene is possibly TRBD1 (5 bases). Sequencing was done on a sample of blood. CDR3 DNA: TGTGCCAGCAGCTTAAGGAGGGGAGAAAAACTGTTTTTT. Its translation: CASSLRRGEKLFF.